This T cell receptor (beta chain) was sequenced during a study of T-cell memory formation after mild COVID-19. About the study: TCR clustering was largely donor specific. Study results and limitations: CD4+ contracting clones lay mainly in CM and EM, CD8+ ones in EMRA.

TCRdb independently ran MiXCR on the 5' RACE reads; one entry per CDR3 protein. The table shows under 450,000 distinct CDR3 sequences, with about 22% occurring only once. This clonotype has only a few counts. Its matching antigen is unknown. Trimming pared 4 bases from V and 6 bases from J, leaving 12 bases between. This CDR3 comprises 12 residues. Germline V lookup: CDR1 SQVTM, CDR2 ANQGSEA. This receptor was taken from an adult woman who had mild COVID-19 (a few samples of this study predate the infection). Cell type and time point are not known. The sequenced material came from PBMCs or a T cell subset sorted from them (not recorded which). The V and J genes are TRBV29-1 and TRBJ2-5; TRBD1 might be the D (5 bases). The CDR3 nucleotides read TGCAGCGTTGGTCGTGGGGCGCAGACCCAGTACTTC. Translating gives CSVGRGAQTQYF. Supplemented by reference TRBV29-1 and TRBJ2-5, the full variable domain reads SAVISQKPSRDICQRGTSLTIQCQVDSQVTMMFWYRQQPGQSLTLIATANQGSEATYESGFVIDKFPISRPNLTFSTLTVSNMSPEDSSIYLCSVGRGAQTQYFGPGTRLLVL.